This T cell receptor (beta chain) was obtained from a study of vaccination effects on CD4 cells after COVID-19. Here immunoSEQ multiplex PCR was the method, and the copy in TCRdb shows in-frame clones only, minus some. The sample has approximately 54,000 clones, roughly 80% seen once. This CDR3 is built from 13 residues. Trimming took 4 bases from V and 3 from J; bases not matched to a gene: 1. Germline V gene lookup returns CDR1 MNHEY and CDR2 SVGEGT. Antigen-specific CD4+ T cell clonotypes were called by their expansion after viral peptide-pool culture in ViraFEST. Isolating CD4+ T cells followed around nine days of culture. As to this clone: Its antigen remains unidentified.

This TCR was recovered from a human donor who received a COVID-19 vaccine. The genes are TRBV6-2 or TRBV6-3 and TRBJ1-2, with TRBD1 matching over 8 bases. The material was CD4+ T cells from PBMCs cultured with HCoV-229E spike peptides, obtained before COVID-19 vaccination. The CDR3: CASSSGQDYGYTF. The CDR3 bases are TGTGCCAGCAGTTCGGGACAGGACTATGGCTACACCTTC.